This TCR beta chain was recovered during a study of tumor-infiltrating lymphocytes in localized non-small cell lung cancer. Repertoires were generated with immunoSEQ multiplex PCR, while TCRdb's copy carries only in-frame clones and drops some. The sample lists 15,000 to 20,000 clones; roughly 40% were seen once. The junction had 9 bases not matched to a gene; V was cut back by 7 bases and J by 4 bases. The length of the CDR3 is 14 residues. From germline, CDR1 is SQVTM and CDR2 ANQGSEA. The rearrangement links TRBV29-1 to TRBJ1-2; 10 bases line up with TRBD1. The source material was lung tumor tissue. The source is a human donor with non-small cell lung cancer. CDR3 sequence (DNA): TGCAGCGCTAGCCGGGGACAGGGGTCCTATGGCTACACCTTC. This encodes CSASRGQGSYGYTF.